This T cell receptor (beta chain) was recorded in a study of T cell responses to AZD1222 COVID-19 vaccine (dated by TCRdb to the early 2020s). About the full investigation: Because spike-specific TCR depth and breadth did not differ between the two schedules, AZD1222 recipients who got a second dose at roughly 4 weeks were pooled with those who got a second dose at roughly 12 weeks. TCR sequencing covered roughly 230 trial participants: about 210 given two doses of AZD1222 and 26 given two doses of MenACWY control vaccine. Enrollment into the trials was organized by age into subgroups of 18-55, 56-69 and 70-plus years, and those subgroups contained approximately 160, 26 and 62 TCR-sequenced participants, respectively.

What the time point label conveys for this sample: baseline before first vaccination. Vaccinee samples were obtained from the UK trials COV001 and COV002, which included a single-blind randomized controlled phase 2/3 trial of AZD1222 (ChAdOx1 nCoV-19) in healthy adults. Trial participant PBMC samples were collected at day 0 and day 28 after the second dose for TCRbeta chain sequencing. From cysteine to phenylalanine, the CDR3 is 14 amino acids long. Left in the record is the CDR3 DNA by itself, 42 bases read in frame from the first base. V lost 4 bases and J lost 8 bases; the stretch between them is 17 bases long. For CDR1 and CDR2, the germline V gene lists SGHTA and FQGNSA. What the study reported, not specific to this receptor: The whole spike protein was spanned by vaccine-associated CD4 TCRs, and dominant responses were seen in regions 160-218 and 743-854. In the small 56-69-year group, the increase in depth fell short of significance, most likely because of low power. Nearly half of unique spike-specific TCRs reportedly recognized epitopes outside regions mutated in the B.1.351 and B.1.1.7 variants. Participants were mostly white British, with more females than males. The authors suggested clonal diversity may have been underestimated. After two AZD1222 doses, spike-specific TCR breadth and depth were significantly higher than at day 0 and than in MenACWY recipients. Because no day 14 peak-response samples were available, the repertoires could be characterized only after the peak T cell response. Conclusions about previously exposed vaccinees are limited because only six or seven AZD1222 recipients were SARS-CoV-2 seropositive at baseline.

Details on this clone: No cognate antigen has been identified for it. Within one base of it there is no much larger clone, and no base qualities were kept.

The CDR3 regions of human TCRbeta chains were analyzed by immunosequencing. The source study handled its data this way. Repertoire TCRs were matched against a reference library of SARS-CoV-2-specific TCRs generated with the MIRA antigen-specificity platform. Breadth was defined as the fraction of unique TCRs that were SARS-CoV-2-associated. Depth was defined as the fraction of total T cells that were SARS-CoV-2-associated. Each spike-specific TCR was assigned to its reactive spike region and to a CD4 or CD8 class using the MIRA data. Log10-transformed breadth and depth values were compared by one-way ANOVA with Sidak's multiple comparisons tests. This is the immuneACCESS table as TCRdb keeps it, with only in-frame sequences that have V and J called. A part of the clones is gone; compared with another copy, unresolved V genes explain less than half, and the rest is unexplained. V and J calls and clone size are copied from that table; D and trimming were computed from the DNA. This sample is represented by 100,000 to 150,000 clones; 90% of them were singletons. The ten largest make up 6.9% of the sample.

The chain is assembled from TRBV7-2 and TRBJ1-2; matching of 6 bases hints at TRBD1 as the D gene. The source of this sequence is an adult in good health. Sample: peripheral blood, taken on day 0 of AZD1222 vaccination. The sequence in DNA is TGTGCCAGCAGCTCCTCTGGAGGGGGAGAAGGCTACACCTTC. Translated, this gives CASSSSGGGEGYTF.